This T cell receptor (beta chain) comes out of a study of CD8 T cells in Susac syndrome. This CDR3 contains 15 residues. The germline V gene encodes CDR1 MNHEY and CDR2 SVGEGT. The V and J ends lost 6 bases and 3 bases respectively, with 15 bases between them. Roughly 0.45 to 1 ug RNA was reverse transcribed with random hexamers. The method of amplification for TCR beta CDR3 was immunoSEQ multiplex PCR, covering 54 Vbeta and 13 Jbeta. TCRdb passed the immunoSEQ multiplex PCR reads through MiXCR, listing each CDR3 protein once. The table includes 90,000 to 150,000 distinct CDR3 sequences, around nine tenths detected once.

Sequencing used CD4+ T cells from PBMCs. This clonotype was obtained from a human donor in good health. The chain links TRBV6-2 or TRBV6-3 to TRBJ2-1, with TRBD1 as a possible D gene (5 bases). DNA for the CDR3: TGTGCCAGCAGGGACGGACACACCGTCTACAATGAGCAGTTCTTC. It codes for CASRDGHTVYNEQFF.